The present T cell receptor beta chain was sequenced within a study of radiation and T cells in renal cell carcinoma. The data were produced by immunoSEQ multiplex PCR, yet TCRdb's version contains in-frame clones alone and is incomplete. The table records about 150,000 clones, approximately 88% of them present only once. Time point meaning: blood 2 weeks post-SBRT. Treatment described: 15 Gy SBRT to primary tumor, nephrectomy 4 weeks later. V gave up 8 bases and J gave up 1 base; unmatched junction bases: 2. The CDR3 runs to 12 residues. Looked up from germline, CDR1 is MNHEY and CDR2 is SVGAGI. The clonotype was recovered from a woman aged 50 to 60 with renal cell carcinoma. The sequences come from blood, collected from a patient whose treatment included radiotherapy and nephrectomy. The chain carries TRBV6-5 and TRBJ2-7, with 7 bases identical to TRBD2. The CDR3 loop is CASGGESYEQYF. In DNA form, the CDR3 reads TGTGCCAGCGGGGGGGAATCCTACGAGCAGTACTTC.